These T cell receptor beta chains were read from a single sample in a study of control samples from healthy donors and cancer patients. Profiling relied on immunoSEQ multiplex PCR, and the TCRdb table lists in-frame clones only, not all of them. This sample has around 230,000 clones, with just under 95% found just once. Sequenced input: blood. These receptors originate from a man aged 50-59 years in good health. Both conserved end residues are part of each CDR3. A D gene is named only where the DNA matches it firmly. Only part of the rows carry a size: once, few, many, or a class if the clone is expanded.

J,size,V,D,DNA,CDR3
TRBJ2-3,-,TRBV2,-,TGTGCCAGCAGTGTGAGTGGGGTGGATGGGGCAACGCAGTATTTT,CASSVSGVDGATQYF
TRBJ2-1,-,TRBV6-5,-,TGTGCCAGCAGTTACTCGGAGCCCTACGAGGATGAGCAGTTCTTC,CASSYSEPYEDEQFF
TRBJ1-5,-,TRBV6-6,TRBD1,TGTGCCAGCAGTTCACAGGGGTTGGGTAACAATCAGCCCCAGCATTTT,CASSSQGLGNNQPQHF
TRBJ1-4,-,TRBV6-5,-,TGTGCCAGCAGCCTCCGAGCTAATGAAAAACTGTTTTTT,CASSLRANEKLFF
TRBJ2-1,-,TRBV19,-,TGTGCCAGTAGCCTAGTAAATGAGCAGTTCTTC,CASSLVNEQFF
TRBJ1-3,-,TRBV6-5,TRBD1,TGTGCCAGCAGTTACGGGGGACAGGACTCCGGAAACACCATATATTTT,CASSYGGQDSGNTIYF
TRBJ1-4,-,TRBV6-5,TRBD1,TGTGCCCAAAGGGGGCTTGGGGAAAAACTGTTTTTT,CAQRGLGEKLFF
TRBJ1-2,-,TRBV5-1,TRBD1,TGCGCCAGCAGCGCCAGGGGGGGAGACGGCTACACCTTC,CASSARGGDGYTF
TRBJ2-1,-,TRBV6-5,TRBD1,TGTGCCAGCAGCTGGACAGGGCCCTCCTACAATGAGCAGTTCTTC,CASSWTGPSYNEQFF
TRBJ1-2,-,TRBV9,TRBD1,TGTGCCAGCAGCGTAGGGGGACAGAACTATGGCTACACCTTC,CASSVGGQNYGYTF
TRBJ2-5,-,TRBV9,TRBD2,TGTGCCAGCAGCGCTCGGACTAGCGGGGAGGAAGAGACCCAGTACTTC,CASSARTSGEEETQYF
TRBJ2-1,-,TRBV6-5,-,TGTGCCAGCAGTCCCCCAGGCTACAATGAGCAGTTCTTC,CASSPPGYNEQFF
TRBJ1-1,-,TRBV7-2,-,TGTGCCAGCAGCTTGGACGGGGGTGAAGCTTTCTTT,CASSLDGGEAFF
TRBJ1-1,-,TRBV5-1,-,TGCGCCAGCAGCTTTGTGGGGCTCGGCACTGAAGCTTTCTTT,CASSFVGLGTEAFF
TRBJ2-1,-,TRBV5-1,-,TGCGCCAGCAGCTTGGGCGGGCCGGGAAATGAGCAGTTCTTC,CASSLGGPGNEQFF
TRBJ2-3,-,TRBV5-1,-,TGCGCCAGCAGCTCTCCTTCCCCAGCAACCTACTACACAGATACGCAGTATTTT,CASSSPSPATYYTDTQYF
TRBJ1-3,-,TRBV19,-,TGTGCCAGTAGAATTACTCTGGGAAACACCATATATTTT,CASRITLGNTIYF
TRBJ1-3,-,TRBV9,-,TGTGCCAGCAGCGCCGGGCAGGTAAACTCTGGAAACACCATATATTTT,CASSAGQVNSGNTIYF
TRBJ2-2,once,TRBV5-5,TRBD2,TGTGCCAGCAGCCGGACTAGCGGGGGTACGAACACCGGGGAGCTGTTTTTT,CASSRTSGGTNTGELFF
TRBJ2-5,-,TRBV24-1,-,TGTGCCACCAGTGATTTGTACGGCAGAGCCCAAGAGACCCAGTACTTC,CATSDLYGRAQETQYF
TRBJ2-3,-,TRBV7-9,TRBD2,TGTGCCAGCAGCTCACGGACTAGCGGGGGGTACACAGATACGCAGTATTTT,CASSSRTSGGYTDTQYF
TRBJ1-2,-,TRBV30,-,TGTGCCTGGAGGCGTGCGGGCAGCGCCTATGGCTACACCTTC,CAWRRAGSAYGYTF
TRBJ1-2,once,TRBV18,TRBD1,TGTGCCAGCTCATCGGACAGGGGCAGCTATGGCTACACCTTC,CASSSDRGSYGYTF
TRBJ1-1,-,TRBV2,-,TGTGCCAGCAGGATTAGGACTAACACTGAAGCTTTCTTT,CASRIRTNTEAFF
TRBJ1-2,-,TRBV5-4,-,TGTGCCAGCAGAACGCAGGGGTTCGACTATGGCTACACCTTC,CASRTQGFDYGYTF
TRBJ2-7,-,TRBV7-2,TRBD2,TGTGCCAGCAGCTTAGAGGCGGGGGGACTCTACGAGCAGTACTTC,CASSLEAGGLYEQYF
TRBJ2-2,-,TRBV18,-,TGTGCCAGCTCACCACCGGGAGCGGGCGGTGCGAGCACCGGGGAGCTGTTTTTT,CASSPPGAGGASTGELFF
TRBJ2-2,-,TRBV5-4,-,TGTGCCAGCAGCTTGGTGGGGGCCGGGGAGCTGTTTTTT,CASSLVGAGELFF
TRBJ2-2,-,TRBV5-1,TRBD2,TGCGCCAGCAGCGGCGGGGGGGCGAACACCGGGGAGCTGTTTTTT,CASSGGGANTGELFF
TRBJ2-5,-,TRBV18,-,TGTGCCAGCTCATCCTTATCAGGAGAGGGGACCCAGTACTTC,CASSSLSGEGTQYF
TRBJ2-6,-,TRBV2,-,TGTGCCAGCAGTGTAAGGGGGGGGCCTGGGGCCAACGTCCTGACTTTC,CASSVRGGPGANVLTF
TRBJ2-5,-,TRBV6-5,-,TGTGCCAGCAGAGCCCGACTCCGGGAGACCCAGTACTTC,CASRARLRETQYF
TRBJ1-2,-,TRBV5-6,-,TGTGCCAGCAGCCGGACACCAGGGGTTGGCGGCTACACCTTC,CASSRTPGVGGYTF
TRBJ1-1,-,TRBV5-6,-,TGTGCCAGCAGCTTGGAACGGGGGCGCACTGAAGCTTTCTTT,CASSLERGRTEAFF
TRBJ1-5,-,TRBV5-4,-,TGTGCCAGCAGTACTACCGCCGGGCCCGGGGGCAATCAGCCCCAGCATTTT,CASSTTAGPGGNQPQHF
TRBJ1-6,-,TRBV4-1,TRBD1,TGCGCCAGCAGCCAAGCCCTTAGAGGGGGCGACCGCGATTCACCCCTCCACTTT,CASSQALRGGDRDSPLHF
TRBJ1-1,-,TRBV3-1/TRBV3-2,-,TGTGCCAGCAGCCGTACAGGGAACACTGAAGCTTTCTTT,CASSRTGNTEAFF
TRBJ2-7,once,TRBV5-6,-,TGTGCCAGCAGCAGCTTTGGCTTCGAGCAGTACTTC,CASSSFGFEQYF
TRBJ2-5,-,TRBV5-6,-,TGTGCCAGCAGCTTGGAAGGCCGTAGGTTAGAGACCCAGTACTTC,CASSLEGRRLETQYF
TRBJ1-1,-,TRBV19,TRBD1,TGTGCCAGTACCCTTACAGGGGGACCCACTGAAGCTTTCTTT,CASTLTGGPTEAFF
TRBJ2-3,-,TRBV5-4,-,TGTGCCAGCAGGTCCGGGACACGGAGCACAGATACGCAGTATTTT,CASRSGTRSTDTQYF
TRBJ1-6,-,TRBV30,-,TGTGCCTGGAGTGTCAAACACAATTCACCCCTCCACTTT,CAWSVKHNSPLHF
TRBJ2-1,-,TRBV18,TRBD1,TGTGCCAGCTCACACAGGGGGCAGAATGAGCAGTTCTTC,CASSHRGQNEQFF
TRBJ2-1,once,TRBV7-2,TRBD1,TGTGCCAGCAGCTCGGACAGGGGCCTCTACAATGAGCAGTTCTTC,CASSSDRGLYNEQFF
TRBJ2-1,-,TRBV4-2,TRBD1,TGTGCCAGCAGCCAAGGGACAGGGACCCATGAGCAGTTCTTC,CASSQGTGTHEQFF
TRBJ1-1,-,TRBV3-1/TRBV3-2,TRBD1,TGTGCCAGCAGCCAGGGACAGGGTTCCGCGGGGACTGAAGCTTTCTTT,CASSQGQGSAGTEAFF
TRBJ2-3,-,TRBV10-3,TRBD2,TGTGCCATCAGTGATTCGACTAGCTCCACAGATACGCAGTATTTT,CAISDSTSSTDTQYF
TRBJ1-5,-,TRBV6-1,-,TGTGCCAGCAGGGAACCGGGACGTAATAGCAATCAGCCCCAGCATTTT,CASREPGRNSNQPQHF
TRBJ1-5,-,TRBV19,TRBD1,TGTGCCAGTAGCGACAGGGGATTAATGAGCAATCAGCCCCAGCATTTT,CASSDRGLMSNQPQHF
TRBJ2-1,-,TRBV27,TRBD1,TGTGCCAGCACCCCGAGGACAGGGAATTCGGAGGAGCAGTTCTTC,CASTPRTGNSEEQFF
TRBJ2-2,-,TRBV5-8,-,TGTGCCAGCAGCATTGGGCAGGCGAACACCGGGGAGCTGTTTTTT,CASSIGQANTGELFF
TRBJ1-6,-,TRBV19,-,TGTGCCAGTAGTAGGATCCAGGGGTCGGGTAATTCACCCCTCCACTTT,CASSRIQGSGNSPLHF
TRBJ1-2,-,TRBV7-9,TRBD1,TGTGCCACCCGGGGGACAGGGAGCTATGGCTACACCTTC,CATRGTGSYGYTF
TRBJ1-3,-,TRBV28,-,TGTGCCAGCAGTTTACACTCCGGGGACTCTGGAAACACCATATATTTT,CASSLHSGDSGNTIYF
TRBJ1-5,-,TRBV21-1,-,TGTGCCAGCAGCGTTCGGCTGGACAGGGGGCATCAGCCCCAGCATTTT,CASSVRLDRGHQPQHF
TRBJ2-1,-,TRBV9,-,TGTGCCAGCAGCGTAGTTGGGGGTGCATACAATGAGCAGTTCTTC,CASSVVGGAYNEQFF
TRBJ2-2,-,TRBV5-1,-,TGCGCCAGCAGCCGCGGAGACCACACCGGGGAGCTGTTTTTT,CASSRGDHTGELFF